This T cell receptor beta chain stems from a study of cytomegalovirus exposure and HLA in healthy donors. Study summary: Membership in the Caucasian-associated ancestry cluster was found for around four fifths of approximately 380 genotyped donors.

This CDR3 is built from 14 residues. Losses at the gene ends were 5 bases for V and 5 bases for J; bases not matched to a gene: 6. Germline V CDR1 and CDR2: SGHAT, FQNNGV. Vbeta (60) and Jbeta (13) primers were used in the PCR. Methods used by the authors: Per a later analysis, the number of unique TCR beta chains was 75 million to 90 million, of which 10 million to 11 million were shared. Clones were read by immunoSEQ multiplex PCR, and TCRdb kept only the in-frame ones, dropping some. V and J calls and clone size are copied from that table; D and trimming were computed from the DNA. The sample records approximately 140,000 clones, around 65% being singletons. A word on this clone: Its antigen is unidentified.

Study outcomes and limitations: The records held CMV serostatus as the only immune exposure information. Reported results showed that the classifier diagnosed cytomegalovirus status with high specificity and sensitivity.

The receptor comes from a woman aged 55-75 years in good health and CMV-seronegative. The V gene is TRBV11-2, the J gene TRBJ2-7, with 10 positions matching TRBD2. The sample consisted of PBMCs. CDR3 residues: CASSLQREGHEQYF. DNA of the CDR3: TGTGCCAGCAGCCTTCAGCGGGAGGGCCACGAGCAGTACTTC. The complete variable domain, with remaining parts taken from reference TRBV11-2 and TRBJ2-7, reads EAGVAQSPRYKIIEKRQSVAFWCNPISGHATLYWYQQILGQGPKLLIQFQNNGVVDDSQLPKDRFSAERLKGVDSTLKIQPAKLEDSAVYLCASSLQREGHEQYFGPGTRLTVT.